This T cell receptor beta chain was sequenced in a study of CD4 and CD8 cells across lung adenocarcinoma regions. The germline CDR1 and CDR2 sequences are MNHEY and SMNVEV (reference sequence). The CDR3 spans 14 residues. V gave up 3 bases and J gave up 2 bases, with 11 bases separating them. TCRdb independently ran MiXCR on the PCR reads; one entry per CDR3 protein. The sample shows roughly 19,000 distinct CDR3 sequences, around 53% of them seen only once. In its sample, this clonotype was seen many times. The patients had localized lung adenocarcinoma, a non-small cell subtype. The clonotype comes from a female donor with lung adenocarcinoma. The CD4 and CD8 labels of this study may be unreliable. Sequences were obtained from CD8+ T cells from the center of a lung tumor. This chain connects TRBV27 to TRBJ2-7, with D possibly matching TRBD2 (6 bases). CDR3 DNA: TGTGCCAGCAGTTTGGCTAGCGCCGCCTACGAGCAGTACTTC. Amino acids: CASSLASAAYEQYF.